The 25 T cell receptor beta chains below all came from one sample that was sequenced in a study of cytomegalovirus exposure and HLA in healthy donors. PCR used 60 Vbeta primers and 13 Jbeta primers. The method was immunoSEQ multiplex PCR; TCRdb's version includes in-frame clones alone and lacks a portion of them. The sample shows approximately 120,000 clones, roughly four fifths of them seen only once. Sequences were obtained from PBMCs. All receptors come from a woman aged 55-75 years in good health and CMV-seropositive.

The rearrangement joins TRBV4-3 to TRBJ2-1, with 9 positions matching TRBD2. CDR3 length: 15 amino acids. Germline loops: CDR1 LGHNA, CDR2 YSLEER. After removal of 0 bases from V and 4 bases from J, the junction contained 1 base not matched to a gene. CDR3 amino acids: CASSQDSGGYNEQFF. In DNA form, the CDR3 reads TGCGCCAGCAGCCAAGATAGCGGGGGTTACAATGAGCAGTTCTTC.

This clone was seen a few times. J is TRBJ1-2 and V is TRBV5-8; no clear D gene. V lost 6 bases and J lost 0, with 15 bases in between. The germline gives CDR1 SGHTS, CDR2 YDEGEE. The CDR3 runs 15 residues. The CDR3 bases are TGTGCCAGCACTCCCAGACGAGGCGCTAACTATGGCTACACCTTC. It codes for CASTPRRGANYGYTF.

V and J are TRBV21-1 and TRBJ2-7; TRBD1, the table's D call, lacks a check against the DNA. TRBV21-1 represents a pseudogene. CDR3 length equals 16 residues. The CDR3 sequence: CASTSSPGRVSYEQYF. The CDR3 DNA follows: TGTGCCAGCACCTCCTCTCCGGGCAGGGTCTCCTACGAGCAGTACTTC.

The chain has TRBV30 and TRBJ1-2; 9 bases are shared with TRBD1. The germline V gene has CDR1 GTSNPN and CDR2 SVGIG (reference sequence). Trimming took 5 bases from V and 4 from J; bases not matched to a gene: 8. This CDR3 has 14 residues. The CDR3 coding sequence is TGTGCCTGGGAGAGACAGGGGGGAATCTATGGCTACACCTTC. Translation: CAWERQGGIYGYTF.

The V gene is TRBV9, the J gene TRBJ2-3, with 13 bases that match TRBD2. From germline, CDR1 is SGDLS and CDR2 YYNGEE. V shed 0 bases, J shed 2 bases, and the junction held 3 bases outside the gene matches. The CDR3 is 17 residues long. In nucleotides, the CDR3 is TGTGCCAGCAGCGTAGGACTAGCGGGGGGATCCACAGATACGCAGTATTTT. Amino acids: CASSVGLAGGSTDTQYF. Supplemented by reference TRBV9 and TRBJ2-3, the full variable domain reads DSGVTQTPKHLITATGQRVTLRCSPRSGDLSVYWYQQSLDQGLQFLIQYYNGEERAKGNILERFSAQQFPDLHSELNLSSLELGDSALYFCASSVGLAGGSTDTQYFGPGTRLTVL.

The V gene is TRBV2, the J gene TRBJ1-1; D gene ambiguous. With 4 bases removed from V and 7 bases from J, the gap between germline ends came to 13 bases. This CDR3 contains 13 residues. The germline CDR1 and CDR2 sequences are SNHLY and FYNNEI. Here the CDR3 DNA reads TGTGCCAGCAGTGGGTTAGCCGGTAATGAAGCTTTCTTT. Translated: CASSGLAGNEAFF.

This chain connects TRBV18 to TRBJ1-1, with D uncertain. The CDR3 length is 13 residues. Germline CDR1 is KGHSH and CDR2 is LQKENI. Trimming shortened V by 3 bases and J by 8 bases, and 13 bases separated the two germline ends. CDR3 DNA: TGTGCCAGCTCACCCTCTATAACGAAAGAAGCTTTCTTT. Protein sequence: CASSPSITKEAFF.

The table lists this clone with a count of one. The V and J genes are TRBV30 and TRBJ1-1; D is possibly TRBD1 (5 bases). The germline V and J ends were trimmed by 2 bases and 0 bases, with 7 bases remaining between them. CDR1 and CDR2 (germline): GTSNPN, SVGIG (reference sequence). This CDR3 has 13 residues. CDR3 sequence (DNA): TGTGCCTGGAGTAGGGGCTTGAACACTGAAGCTTTCTTT. It encodes CAWSRGLNTEAFF.

J is TRBJ1-1 and V is TRBV12-5, with 8 positions matching TRBD1. The CDR3 extends over 17 amino acids. Germline V CDR1 and CDR2: LGHNT, FRNRAP. With V trimmed by 2 bases and J by 1 base, 9 bases remained unmatched. CDR3 residues: CASGLTGGNAPNTEAFF. CDR3 DNA sequence: TGTGCTAGTGGTTTGACAGGGGGTAATGCGCCGAACACTGAAGCTTTCTTT.

The rearrangement joins TRBV5-8 to TRBJ2-5; 9 nucleotides align to TRBD2. The germline V gene has CDR1 SGHTS and CDR2 YDEGEE. J gave up 5 bases and V 1 base, and 6 bases lay outside the gene matches. There are 15 residues in the CDR3. As DNA, the CDR3 is TGTGCCAGCAGCTTGTTGCGGGGGGGCCGTGAGACCCAGTACTTC. Translating gives CASSLLRGGRETQYF.

The V call is TRBV5-4, the J call TRBJ2-5, with 9 bases that match TRBD2. The CDR3 spans 15 residues. Germline CDR1 SGHNT, CDR2 YYREEE (reference sequence). V trimming: 1 base; J trimming: 4 bases; junction bases outside the gene matches: 5. CDR3 DNA sequence: TGTGCCAGCAGCTTGAAGGCGACTAGCGGAGAGACCCAGTACTTC. Amino acids: CASSLKATSGETQYF. Drawing the rest from reference TRBV5-4 and TRBJ2-5, the complete variable domain is ETGVTQSPTHLIKTRGQQVTLRCSSQSGHNTVSWYQQALGQGPQFIFQYYREEENGRGNFPPRFSGLQFPNYSSELNVNALELDDSALYLCASSLKATSGETQYFGPGTRLLVL.

In regard to this clone: The junction departs from germline at one end; a sequencing error may be responsible. The rearrangement joins TRBV19 to TRBJ2-4, with 7 bases identical to TRBD1. This CDR3 region has 15 residues. Per germline, CDR1 LNHDA and CDR2 SQIVND (reference sequence). Here the CDR3 DNA reads TGTGCCAGTAGTATTCTCACAGGGGCTTTAAACAGTCAGTACTTC. Encoded protein: CASSILTGALNSQYF.

The V and J genes are TRBV7-8 and TRBJ2-3; 9 nucleotides agree with TRBD2. V lost 10 bases, J lost 6 bases, and 14 bases stayed unmatched. CDR3 length equals 15 residues. Germline CDR1 and CDR2: SGHVS and FQNEAQ. The CDR3: CATASGGHSQDTQYF. CDR3 coding DNA: TGTGCCACCGCGAGCGGGGGGCATTCGCAGGATACGCAGTATTTT.

In its sample, this clone was seen a few times. The V gene is TRBV29-1, the J gene TRBJ2-1; 8 bases align to TRBD2. This CDR3 is 14 amino acids long. J was trimmed by 5 bases and V by 2 bases; bases with no gene match: 5. Per the germline V gene, CDR1 is SQVTM and CDR2 is ANQGSEA. Here the CDR3 reads CSVETAGGDNEQFF. The CDR3, as DNA: TGCAGCGTTGAAACGGCGGGAGGAGACAATGAGCAGTTCTTC.

This chain links TRBV7-8 with TRBJ1-1; 9 bases are shared with TRBD1. This CDR3 is built from 15 residues. CDR1 is SGHVS, CDR2 FQNEAQ, per germline. The junction had 9 bases not matched to a gene; V was cut back by 5 bases and J by 5 bases. Here the CDR3 DNA reads TGTGCCAGCAGCAGATGGGGACAGGGACGAACTGAAGCTTTCTTT. Its translation is CASSRWGQGRTEAFF.

The chain combines TRBV23-1 with TRBJ2-7; 7 bases are shared with TRBD1. TRBV23-1 is noted as an ORF with a role that remains uncertain. The V gene end was trimmed by 2 bases and the J gene end by 9 bases; junction bases not matched to a gene: 4. CDR3 size: 12 residues. In nucleotides, the CDR3 is TGCGCCAGCAGTCAAGCGACAGGGACGCAGTACTTC. This codes for CASSQATGTQYF.

This clone has just a few counts. V and J are TRBV9 and TRBJ2-7, with a tentative D call TRBD2 (6 bases). V dropped 3 bases and J dropped 7 bases, with 17 bases sitting between them. The CDR3 is 14 residues long. The V gene's germline CDR1 is SGDLS and CDR2 YYNGEE. The CDR3 sequence: CASSGRRGNGEQYF. The CDR3 coding sequence is TGTGCCAGCAGCGGACGGAGGGGTAATGGGGAGCAGTACTTC.

V gene TRBV13 combines with J gene TRBJ1-2; D is perhaps TRBD1 (5 bases). Germline values: CDR1 PRHDT, CDR2 FYEKMQ (reference sequence). This CDR3 comprises 15 residues. Trimming left V 9 bases short and J 8 bases short, with 25 bases between. Written as DNA, the CDR3 is TGTGCCAGTCAGGTCTCTGGGCGGCAGGGTCGAGGCTACACCTTC. It encodes CASQVSGRQGRGYTF.

V gene TRBV4-1 combines with J gene TRBJ2-7; 10 positions agree with TRBD2. The germline gives CDR1 MGHRA, CDR2 YSYEKL. V lost 5 bases and J lost 4; bases outside the gene matches: 11. The CDR3 has 16 residues. The chain's CDR3 is CASSNRELAGAYEQYF. The CDR3 region has the DNA TGCGCCAGCAGCAACCGGGAGCTAGCGGGGGCATACGAGCAGTACTTC.

The chain has TRBV19 and TRBJ1-1; 9 bases agree with TRBD1. Germline assignment: CDR1 LNHDA and CDR2 SQIVND (reference sequence). The trim removed 4 bases at V and 6 bases at J, leaving 15 bases unmatched. There are 17 residues in the CDR3. The CDR3 here is CASSKYLQGARVPEAFF. The CDR3 nucleotides read TGTGCCAGTAGTAAGTACCTACAGGGGGCAAGGGTTCCTGAAGCTTTCTTT.

This chain connects TRBV6-6 to TRBJ1-5; D remains ambiguous. Per the germline V gene, CDR1 is MNHNY and CDR2 is SVGAGI (reference sequence). This CDR3 comprises 16 residues. Trimming shortened V by 6 bases and J by 1 base, and 16 bases separated the two germline ends. The CDR3 loop reads CASRPRASTSNQPQHF. DNA for the CDR3: TGTGCCAGCAGGCCGCGGGCCAGCACAAGCAATCAGCCCCAGCATTTT.

The genes are TRBV7-9 and TRBJ2-3, with 9 bases identical to TRBD2. V shed 0 bases, J shed 0 bases, and the junction held 7 bases outside the gene matches. CDR3 length: 18 amino acids. Germline CDR1 reads SEHNR; CDR2 reads FQNEAQ (reference sequence). CDR3 region: CASSLAALTSGSTDTQYF. Written as DNA, the CDR3 is TGTGCCAGCAGCTTAGCAGCGCTGACTAGCGGAAGCACAGATACGCAGTATTTT.

The sample holds a few counts of this clone. V and J are TRBV7-9 and TRBJ2-3; 9 positions match TRBD1. Per the germline V gene, CDR1 is SEHNR and CDR2 is FQNEAQ (reference sequence). This CDR3 region has 15 residues. Unmatched junction bases numbered 7, after V lost 4 bases and J lost 5 bases. The CDR3: CASSSRDRVLDTQYF. The CDR3 nucleotides read TGTGCCAGCAGCTCCCGGGACAGGGTGTTAGATACGCAGTATTTT.

The CDR3 bases are TGTGCCAGCAGCGGACAGGGGAGGTACACTGAAGCTTTCTTT. The encoded protein is CASSGQGRYTEAFF. V and J are TRBV7-3 and TRBJ1-1; 9 bases are shared with TRBD1. Germline V gene sequence: CDR1 SGHTA, CDR2 FQGTGA. CDR3 size: 14 residues. The trim removed 5 bases at V and 3 bases at J, leaving 4 bases unmatched.

V usage is TRBV7-9 and J usage is TRBJ1-2, with D possibly being TRBD1 (5 bases). Germline V gives CDR1 SEHNR, CDR2 FQNEAQ (reference sequence). The length of the CDR3 is 12 residues. Trimming removed 8 bases at V and 2 bases at J, with 9 bases between. The CDR3 sequence: CASEAGNYGYTF. CDR3 nucleotide sequence: TGTGCCAGCGAGGCAGGGAACTATGGCTACACCTTC.